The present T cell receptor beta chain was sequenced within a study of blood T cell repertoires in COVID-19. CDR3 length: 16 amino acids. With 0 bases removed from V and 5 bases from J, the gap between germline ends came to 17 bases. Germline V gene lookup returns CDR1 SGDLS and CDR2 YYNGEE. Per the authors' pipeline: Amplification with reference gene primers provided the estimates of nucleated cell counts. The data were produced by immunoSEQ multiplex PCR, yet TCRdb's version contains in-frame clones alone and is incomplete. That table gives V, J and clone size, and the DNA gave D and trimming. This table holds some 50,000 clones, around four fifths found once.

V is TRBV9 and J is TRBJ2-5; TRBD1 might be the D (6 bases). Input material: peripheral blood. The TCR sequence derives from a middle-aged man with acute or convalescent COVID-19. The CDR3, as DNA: TGTGCCAGCAGCGTAGCTGGAGGACTGGGGGCGGAGACCCAGTACTTC. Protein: CASSVAGGLGAETQYF.